Listed here is a single T cell receptor beta chain. Its matching antigen is unknown. The data are from a study of cytomegalovirus exposure and HLA in healthy donors. The PCR used 60 Vbeta and 13 Jbeta primers. Generated by immunoSEQ multiplex PCR, the TCRdb table keeps only in-frame clones and is missing some. The data contain about 140,000 clones, just over 65% of them singletons. Germline V gene sequence: CDR1 MNHEY, CDR2 SVGAGI. V was cut by 2 bases and J by 0 bases, with 11 bases left in between. The CDR3 is made up of 16 amino acids. The study, taken as a whole, reports: Further analysis was carried out later, and it showed several of the most significant clusters appearing linked to common viral pathogens.

The chain employs TRBV6-5 and TRBJ2-1; D remains unclear. Source material: PBMCs. The clonotype comes from an older woman in good health and CMV-seronegative. The CDR3 coding sequence is TGTGCCAGCAGTTACCGCGACACCTACTCCTACAATGAGCAGTTCTTC. Its translation: CASSYRDTYSYNEQFF.